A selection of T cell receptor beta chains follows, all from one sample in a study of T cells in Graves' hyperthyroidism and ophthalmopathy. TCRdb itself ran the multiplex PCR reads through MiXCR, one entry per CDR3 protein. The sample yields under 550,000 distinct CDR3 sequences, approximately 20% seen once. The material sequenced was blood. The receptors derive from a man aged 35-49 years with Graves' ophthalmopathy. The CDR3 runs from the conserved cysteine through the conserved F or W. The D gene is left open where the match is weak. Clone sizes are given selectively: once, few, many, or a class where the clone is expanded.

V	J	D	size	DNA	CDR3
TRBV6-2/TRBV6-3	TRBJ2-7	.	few	TGTGCCAGCAGTTACTCTGGGAAGCTAGGACACTACGAGCAGTACTTC	CASSYSGKLGHYEQYF
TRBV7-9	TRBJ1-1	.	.	TGTGCCAGCAGCCCATATATACAGGGAATCACTGAAGCTTTCTTT	CASSPYIQGITEAFF
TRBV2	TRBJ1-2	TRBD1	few	TGTGCCAGCAGTGAAGAACAGGGGAGTCACTATGGCTACACCTTC	CASSEEQGSHYGYTF
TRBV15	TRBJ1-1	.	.	TGTGCCACCAGCAGAGATCGGGCAGGAAACACTGAAGCTTTCTTT	CATSRDRAGNTEAFF
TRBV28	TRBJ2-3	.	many	TGTGCCAGCAGTTTATCCTCAGGGTGGGTTCAGCCCACAGATACGCAGTATTTT	CASSLSSGWVQPTDTQYF
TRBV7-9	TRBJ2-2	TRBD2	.	TGTGCCAGCAGTACTAGCGGAGACACCGGGGAGCTGTTTTTT	CASSTSGDTGELFF
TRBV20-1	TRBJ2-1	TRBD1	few	TGCAGTGCTAGAACTTTCGGACAGGGAAGGAATGAGCAGTTCTTC	CSARTFGQGRNEQFF
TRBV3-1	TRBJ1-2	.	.	TGTGCCAGCAGCCAAGTTCCAGGGGAAGACACCTTC	CASSQVPGEDTF
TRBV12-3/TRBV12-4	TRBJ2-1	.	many	TGTGCCAGCAGCGCAAGGGGGGGCCTTGAGAATGAGCAGTTCTTC	CASSARGGLENEQFF
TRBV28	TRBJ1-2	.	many	TGTGCCAGCAGCTCCAGTCCACATAACTATGGCTACACCTTC	CASSSSPHNYGYTF
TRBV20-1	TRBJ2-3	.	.	TGCAGTGCCCGCCCAAGAGGGGCCCGCACAGATACGCAGTATTTT	CSARPRGARTDTQYF
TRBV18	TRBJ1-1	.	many	TGTGCCAGCTCACCGATGGAGGGGAGGACTGAAGCTTTCTTT	CASSPMEGRTEAFF
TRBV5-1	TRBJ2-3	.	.	TGCGCCAGCGGGTGGGGTGTGGAGGTTACAGATACGCAGTATTTT	CASGWGVEVTDTQYF
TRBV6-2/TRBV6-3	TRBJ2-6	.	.	TGTGCCAGCAGTTATCAGTCTGGGGCCAACGTCCTGACTTTC	CASSYQSGANVLTF
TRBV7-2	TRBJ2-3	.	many	TGTGCCAGCAGCTCCTCGGGCACCGTTGCAGATACGCAGTATTTT	CASSSSGTVADTQYF
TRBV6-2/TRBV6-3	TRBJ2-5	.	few	TGTGCCAGCACCGCGGCCAACCAAGAGACCCAGTACTTC	CASTAANQETQYF
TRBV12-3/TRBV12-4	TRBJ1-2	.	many	TGTGCCAGCAGTTTGGGTAGCGCGATTAAATACACCTTC	CASSLGSAIKYTF
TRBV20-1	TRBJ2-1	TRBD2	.	TGCAGTGCGGCGGGGGTATTGAATGAGCAGTTCTTC	CSAAGVLNEQFF
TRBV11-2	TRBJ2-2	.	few	TGTGCCAGCAGCTTAGTATTGGTTACGGACACCGGGGAGCTGTTTTTT	CASSLVLVTDTGELFF
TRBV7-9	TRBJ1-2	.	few	TGTGCCAGCAGCGTGGGAGTGGGCGCCGCGGGGGGCTACACCTTC	CASSVGVGAAGGYTF
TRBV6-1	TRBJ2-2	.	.	TGTGCCAGCAGAAGGGGGGTTATGGGCACCGGGGAGCTGTTTTTT	CASRRGVMGTGELFF
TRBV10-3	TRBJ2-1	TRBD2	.	TGTGCCATCAGTCTCACTAGCGGGAGTGTCAATGAGCAGTTCTTC	CAISLTSGSVNEQFF
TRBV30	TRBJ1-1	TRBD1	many	TGTGCCTGTCACCGACAGGGTCGGTACAGCGCTGAAGCTTTCTTT	CACHRQGRYSAEAFF
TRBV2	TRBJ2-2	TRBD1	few	TGTGCCAGCAGTGGCAGGGGGCTATTCACCGGGGAGCTGTTTTTT	CASSGRGLFTGELFF
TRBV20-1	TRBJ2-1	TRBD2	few	TGCAGTGCTACCCTACTAGCGGGGGCCGGGAATGAGCAGTTCTTC	CSATLLAGAGNEQFF
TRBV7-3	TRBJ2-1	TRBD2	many	TGTGCCAGCAGCACCGGGACTAGCGGGAAGAATGAGCAGTTCTTC	CASSTGTSGKNEQFF
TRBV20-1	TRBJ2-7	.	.	TGCAGTGCTAGAGATCGAGAAGGTGGGGGAGCCTACGAGCAGTACTTC	CSARDREGGGAYEQYF
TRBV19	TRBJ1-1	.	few	TGTGCCAGTAGAACCGGGAGAGACAACACTGAAGCTTTCTTT	CASRTGRDNTEAFF
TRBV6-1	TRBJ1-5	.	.	TGTGCCAGCAGTGAAAAGGGGGGCGGAGTAAGCAATCAGCCCCAGCATTTT	CASSEKGGGVSNQPQHF
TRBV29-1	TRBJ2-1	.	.	TGCAGCGTTGGGGGGAGGGACAGGCCTCTCGTCAATGAGCAGTTCTTC	CSVGGRDRPLVNEQFF
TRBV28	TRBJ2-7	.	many	TGTGCCAGCAGTACTGAACCCTACGAGCAGTACTTC	CASSTEPYEQYF
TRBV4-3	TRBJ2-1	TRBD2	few	TGCGCCAGCACTCGCTCGGGAGGAGGCTACAATGAGCAGTTCTTC	CASTRSGGGYNEQFF
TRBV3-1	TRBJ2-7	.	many	TGTGCCAGCAGCCTCTTTGGGGACTCATCCTACGAGCAGTACTTC	CASSLFGDSSYEQYF
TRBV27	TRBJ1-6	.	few	TGTGCCAGCAGCTCCCGCTTAAACTCCCCCACCTATAATTCACCCCTCCACTTT	CASSSRLNSPTYNSPLHF
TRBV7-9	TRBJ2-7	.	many	TGTGCCAGCAGCTTAGACTGGCGGGGCGGCGAGCAGTACTTC	CASSLDWRGGEQYF
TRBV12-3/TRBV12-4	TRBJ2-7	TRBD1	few	TGTGCCAGCAGTTTACCCGGACAGGGTCAGGTCGAGCAGTACTTC	CASSLPGQGQVEQYF
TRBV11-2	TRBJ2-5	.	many	TGTGCCAGCAGCTTGCTGGCAGTTAAAGAGACCCAGTACTTC	CASSLLAVKETQYF
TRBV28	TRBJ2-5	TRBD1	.	TGTGCCAGCATACAAGGGACAGGGGTAGAGACCCAGTACTTC	CASIQGTGVETQYF
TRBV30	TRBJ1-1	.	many	TGTGCCTGGGCCCCCGGGATCTTCAACACTGAAGCTTTCTTT	CAWAPGIFNTEAFF
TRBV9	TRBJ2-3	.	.	TGTGCCAGCACCGGCACAGCGACGGGCACAGATACGCAGTATTTT	CASTGTATGTDTQYF